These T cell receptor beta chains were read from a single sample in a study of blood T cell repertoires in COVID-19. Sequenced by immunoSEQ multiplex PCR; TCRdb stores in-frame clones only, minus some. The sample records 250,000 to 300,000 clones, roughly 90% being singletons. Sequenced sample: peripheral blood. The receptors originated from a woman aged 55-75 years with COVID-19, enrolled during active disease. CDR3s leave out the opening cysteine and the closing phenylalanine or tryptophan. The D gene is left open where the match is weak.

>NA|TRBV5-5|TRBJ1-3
ASSSGTGNTIY
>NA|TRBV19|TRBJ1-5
ASSILGRGISSNQPQH
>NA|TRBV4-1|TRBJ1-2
ASSQEIYGGYGYT
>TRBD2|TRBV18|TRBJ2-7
ASGEAGAYEQY
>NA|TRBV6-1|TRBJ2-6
ASSAIQVPSISGANVLT
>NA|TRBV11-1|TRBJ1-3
ASSQDNSGNTIY
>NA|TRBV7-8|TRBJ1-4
ASSLRRADEKLF
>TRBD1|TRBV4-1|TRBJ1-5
ASSQGQGMANQPQH
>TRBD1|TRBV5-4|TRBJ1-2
ASSLSSGQGNYGYT
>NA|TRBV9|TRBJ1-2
ASEGAYYGYT
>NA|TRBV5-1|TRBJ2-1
ASSLNRDNEQF
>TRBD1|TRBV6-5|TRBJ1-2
ASRDRGLRYT
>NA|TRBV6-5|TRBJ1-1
ASSYDTEAF
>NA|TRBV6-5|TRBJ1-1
ASRQGRSAF
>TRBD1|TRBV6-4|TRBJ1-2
ASSINRQGARRNGYT
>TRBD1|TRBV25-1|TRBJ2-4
ASRGQKRGQNIQY
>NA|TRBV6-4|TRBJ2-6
ASSGGTSSGANVLT
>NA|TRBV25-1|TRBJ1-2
ASRQQGSGYT
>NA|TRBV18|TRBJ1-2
ASSPLEGRYGYT
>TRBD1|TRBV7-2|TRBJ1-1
ASSLYGTGQGVTEAF
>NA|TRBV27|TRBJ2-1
ASSLSGINEQF
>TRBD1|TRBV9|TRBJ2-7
ASSVGTGSPYEQY
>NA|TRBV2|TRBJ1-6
ASSLQGRNNSPLH
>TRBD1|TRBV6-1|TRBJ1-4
ASSEGGITGQGLATNEKLF
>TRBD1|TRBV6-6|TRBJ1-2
ASSLIQGLQPMEGYT
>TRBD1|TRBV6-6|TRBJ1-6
ASSYSTGDSPLH
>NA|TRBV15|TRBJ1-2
ATSRQTGYGYT
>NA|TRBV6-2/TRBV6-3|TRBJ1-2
ASSYRGYYGYT
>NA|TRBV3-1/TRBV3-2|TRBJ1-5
ASSRLVQGQPQH
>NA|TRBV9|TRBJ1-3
ASSAGGGSGNTIY
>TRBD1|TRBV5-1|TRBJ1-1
ASSSAGTGVSEAF
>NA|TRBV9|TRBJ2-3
ASSARDTDTQY
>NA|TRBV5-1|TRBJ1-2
ASSLVGLDYGYT
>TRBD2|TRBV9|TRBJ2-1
ASSVDLAGFGEQF
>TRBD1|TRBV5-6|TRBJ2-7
ASSYGTGAHEQY
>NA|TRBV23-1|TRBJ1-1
ASSPVIHLNTEAF
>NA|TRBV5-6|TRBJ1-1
ASSLETRVGVTEAF
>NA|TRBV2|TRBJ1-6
ASRTERDSPLH
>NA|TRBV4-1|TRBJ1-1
ASSQDMGRRTEAF
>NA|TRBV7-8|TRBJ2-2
ASSLRYRGGTGELF
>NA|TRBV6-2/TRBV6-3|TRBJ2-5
ASSYSRPRQETQY
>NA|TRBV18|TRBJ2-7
ASSLQGNEQY
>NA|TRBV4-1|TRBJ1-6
ASSNQGIPNSPLH